This T cell receptor (beta chain) emerged from a study of cytomegalovirus exposure and HLA in healthy donors. In the PCR, 60 Vbeta and 13 Jbeta primers were used. The assay was immunoSEQ multiplex PCR, and TCRdb's table has in-frame clones only and misses some. The sample has about 240,000 clones, 78% seen once. The CDR3 has 14 amino acids. Germline lookup yields CDR1 SGHDT and CDR2 YYEEEE. V lost 4 bases and J 8 bases, leaving 18 bases between the germline ends. This clone turned up a few times. The rearrangement uses TRBV5-6 and TRBJ1-2; D ambiguous. This sequence was found in a boy aged 5 to 17 in good health and CMV-seronegative. Sequenced: PBMCs. The CDR3 region is CASSTPLEAGGYTF. In DNA, the CDR3 is TGTGCCAGCAGCACCCCCCTGGAGGCAGGCGGCTACACCTTC.